This entry describes one T cell receptor (beta chain). Its antigen is currently unknown. Sequencing was performed with immunoSEQ multiplex PCR; in TCRdb, only in-frame clones are kept and a portion is missing. The data show around 30,000 clones, around 83% seen once. The source of the sample is a study of T cells in narcolepsy. Whole-study context: Donors had narcolepsy type 1 or type 2, or were healthy controls.

This CDR3 region has 15 residues. Germline loops: CDR1 LGHNA, CDR2 YSLEER. Trimming left V 1 base short and J 2 bases short, with 10 bases between. Broader study findings: Autoreactive HCRT-specific and TRIB2-specific clonotypes were marked in same-patient CSF-versus-blood CD4+ comparisons.

This sequence originates from a human donor with narcolepsy. Sequenced: CD45RA- memory CD4+ T cells from PBMCs. The chain carries TRBV4-3 and TRBJ2-3, with D possibly being TRBD2 (7 bases). The DNA of the CDR3 is TGCGCCAGCAGCCAAGTGGGGGGGCTCACAGATACGCAGTATTTT. The encoded protein is CASSQVGGLTDTQYF.